This is a list of T cell receptor beta chains from one sample in a study of T cell responses to AZD1222 COVID-19 vaccine. The data were produced by immunoSEQ multiplex PCR, yet TCRdb's version contains in-frame clones alone and is incomplete. This table has 95,000 to 150,000 clones, about 89% appearing once. The sequencing here drew on peripheral blood, taken on day 0 of AZD1222 vaccination. These receptors all stem from an adult in good health. Each CDR3 is given with its conserved first and last residue. D genes are given only for firm matches. The size of a clone is reported for some rows only, either as once, few or many, or as a class for expanded clones.

d_gene | j_gene | abundance | v_gene | CDR3aa | CDR3nt
NA | TRBJ1-1 | NA | TRBV6-5 | CASKPGGSTEAFF | TGTGCCAGCAAACCGGGGGGATCCACTGAAGCTTTCTTT
NA | TRBJ1-1 | NA | TRBV6-5 | CASRNSGRPFEAFF | TGTGCCAGCAGGAACTCGGGACGGCCCTTTGAAGCTTTCTTT
TRBD1 | TRBJ1-2 | NA | TRBV27 | CASGSQGAGGYTF | TGTGCCAGCGGCTCACAGGGGGCCGGTGGCTACACCTTC
NA | TRBJ1-6 | NA | TRBV12-3/TRBV12-4 | CASRPSSPLHF | TGTGCCAGCAGGCCTAGTTCACCCCTCCACTTT
TRBD1 | TRBJ2-5 | NA | TRBV4-2 | CASSQETGESQYF | TGTGCCAGCAGCCAAGAAACAGGGGAGTCCCAGTACTTC
TRBD1 | TRBJ2-3 | NA | TRBV5-6 | CASSRTTGGAGTDTQYF | TGTGCCAGCAGCAGAACTACAGGGGGCGCTGGGACAGATACGCAGTATTTT
NA | TRBJ1-5 | NA | TRBV12-1 | CASRRRIRISNQPQHF | TGTGCCAGCAGGCGACGTATACGGATAAGCAATCAGCCCCAGCATTTT
NA | TRBJ1-2 | once | TRBV15 | CATSRGLQPTTSYTF | TGTGCCACCAGCAGAGGTTTACAGCCTACAACAAGCTACACCTTC
TRBD1 | TRBJ2-4 | NA | TRBV27 | CASSSFGDSNKNIQYF | TGTGCCAGCAGTTCCTTCGGGGACAGCAACAAAAACATTCAGTACTTC
NA | TRBJ1-1 | NA | TRBV6-5 | CASRRGQTEAFF | TGTGCCAGCAGGCGCGGGCAAACTGAAGCTTTCTTT
NA | TRBJ1-2 | NA | TRBV6-5 | CASSFLDKPYGYTF | TGTGCCAGCAGTTTCCTCGACAAACCCTATGGCTACACCTTC
TRBD2 | TRBJ2-3 | NA | TRBV3-1/TRBV3-2 | CASSPHPGLASDTQYF | TGTGCCAGCAGCCCCCATCCGGGACTAGCATCAGATACGCAGTATTTT
NA | TRBJ2-4 | NA | TRBV3-1/TRBV3-2 | CASSQFGQANIQYF | TGTGCCAGCAGCCAATTCGGGCAGGCAAACATTCAGTACTTC
NA | TRBJ1-1 | NA | TRBV6-6 | CASKGENTEAFF | TGTGCCAGCAAGGGAGAGAACACTGAAGCTTTCTTT
TRBD2 | TRBJ2-3 | NA | TRBV25-1 | CASGGTSSRTDTQYF | TGTGCCAGCGGTGGGACTAGCAGCCGCACAGATACGCAGTATTTT
NA | TRBJ1-1 | NA | TRBV5-4 | CASSQQGYDTEAFF | TGTGCCAGCAGCCAACAGGGATATGATACTGAAGCTTTCTTT
TRBD1 | TRBJ1-1 | NA | TRBV29-1 | CSGADRDDTEAFF | TGCAGCGGGGCGGACAGGGATGACACTGAAGCTTTCTTT
TRBD2 | TRBJ2-4 | once | TRBV18 | CASSPPAGEKEYF | TGTGCCAGCTCACCCCCGGCGGGGGAAAAGGAGTACTTC
TRBD1 | TRBJ2-7 | NA | TRBV6-5 | CASSSRTGLYEQYF | TGTGCCAGCAGTTCAAGGACAGGGCTCTACGAGCAGTACTTC
TRBD1 | TRBJ1-2 | NA | TRBV6-1 | CASSEAGRGDYGYTF | TGTGCCAGCAGTGAAGCGGGCAGGGGGGACTATGGCTACACCTTC
NA | TRBJ1-6 | NA | TRBV30 | CAWMGVGARVESPLHF | TGTGCCTGGATGGGTGTGGGGGCTAGGGTGGAATCACCCCTCCACTTT
TRBD2 | TRBJ2-5 | NA | TRBV27 | CASSLAGASWETQYF | TGTGCCAGCAGTTTAGCGGGAGCTTCTTGGGAGACCCAGTACTTC
NA | TRBJ2-3 | NA | TRBV15 | CATSRDQGFSDTQYF | TGTGCCACCAGCAGAGACCAGGGTTTTTCAGATACGCAGTATTTT
TRBD2 | TRBJ2-7 | NA | TRBV3-1/TRBV3-2 | CASSQVGRALHEQYF | TGTGCCAGCAGCCAAGTCGGGAGGGCCCTCCACGAGCAGTACTTC
TRBD2 | TRBJ2-1 | NA | TRBV11-3 | CASSSTLAGGRNEQFF | TGTGCCAGCAGCTCAACTTTAGCGGGGGGGAGGAATGAGCAGTTCTTC
NA | TRBJ1-1 | once | TRBV4-3 | CASSSTPKIQNTEAFF | TGCGCCAGCAGCTCTACGCCCAAGATCCAGAACACTGAAGCTTTCTTT
TRBD1 | TRBJ2-2 | NA | TRBV9 | CASHGQGNTGELFF | TGTGCCAGCCACGGACAGGGCAACACCGGGGAGCTGTTTTTT
NA | TRBJ1-3 | NA | TRBV5-1 | CASSPRAGTTGNTIYF | TGCGCCAGCAGCCCCCGAGCGGGGACAACTGGAAACACCATATATTTT
TRBD1 | TRBJ1-4 | NA | TRBV7-8 | CASSLGDRRNEKLFF | TGTGCCAGCAGCTTAGGGGACAGGAGAAATGAAAAACTGTTTTTT
TRBD1 | TRBJ2-7 | NA | TRBV7-7 | CASSPGTEYEQYF | TGTGCCAGCAGCCCCGGGACAGAATACGAGCAGTACTTC
NA | TRBJ2-1 | NA | TRBV5-8 | CASSSRSSGTYNEQFF | TGTGCCAGCAGCTCTCGGAGTAGCGGTACCTACAATGAGCAGTTCTTC
NA | TRBJ2-7 | NA | TRBV10-3 | CAISESKFSYEQYF | TGTGCCATCAGTGAGTCGAAGTTCTCCTACGAGCAGTACTTC
NA | TRBJ2-2 | NA | TRBV7-3 | CASSLNRDTGELFF | TGTGCCAGCAGCTTAAACAGGGACACCGGGGAGCTGTTTTTT
NA | TRBJ1-1 | NA | TRBV6-1 | CASSEQGAEAFF | TGTGCCAGCAGTGAACAAGGGGCTGAAGCTTTCTTT
TRBD1 | TRBJ1-2 | NA | TRBV7-9 | CASSLGGQGLRGYTF | TGTGCCAGCAGCTTAGGGGGACAGGGGTTGAGAGGCTACACCTTC
TRBD2 | TRBJ2-7 | NA | TRBV18 | CASSGLAGTQSEQYF | TGTGCCAGCTCCGGCCTAGCGGGAACCCAGAGCGAGCAGTACTTC
TRBD1 | TRBJ2-3 | NA | TRBV9 | CASSVGEGQGTDTQYF | TGTGCCAGCAGCGTAGGTGAAGGACAGGGGACAGATACGCAGTATTTT
NA | TRBJ1-5 | NA | TRBV6-5 | CASSPGVRNQPQHF | TGTGCCAGCAGCCCCGGCGTCCGCAATCAGCCCCAGCATTTT
TRBD1 | TRBJ1-6 | once | TRBV19 | CASRSGRGDSPLHF | TGTGCCAGTAGATCTGGCAGGGGGGATTCACCCCTCCACTTT